This T cell receptor beta chain is drawn from a study of blood T cell repertoires in COVID-19. Study-level background: Acute-phase and convalescent COVID-19 samples originated in the United States, Italy and Spain. The cDNA or gDNA used as material had been derived from T cells, B-cell-depleted T cells, or PBMCs.

In the authors' workflow: Estimation of nucleated cell counts was performed using reference gene primer amplification. TCRdb keeps only in-frame clones here, not all; method: immunoSEQ multiplex PCR. V, J and clone size were drawn from that table, and D and trimming were deduced from the DNA. Here the sample spans a few hundred thousand clones, roughly 90% being singletons. Germline CDR1 reads SNHLY; CDR2 reads FYNNEI. V lost 1 base and J lost 0, with 13 bases in between. This CDR3 spans 17 amino acids. This clone was seen only once. The sequencing input was peripheral blood. The V and J genes are TRBV2 and TRBJ1-3; D possibly corresponds to TRBD1 (6 bases). The clonotype originates from a woman between 45 and 65 years old with active or convalescent COVID-19. CDR3 nucleotide sequence: TGTGCCAGCAGTGAAGGACAGGTTTGGCCCTCTGGAAACACCATATATTTT. It specifies CASSEGQVWPSGNTIYF.